This TCR delta chain was captured in a study of γδ T cells in repeated Plasmodium falciparum infection. About the study: Age- and gender-matched Australian children served as comparison for malaria-exposed Malian children. Sampling occurred at baseline, pre-infection for selected infections, and 21 days post-infection. General observations from the study: Vdelta2-negative gammadelta repertoires appeared less diverse and less shared in Malian than Australian children. One small rural Malian village, predominantly a single ethnic group, supplied the cohort.

TCRdb redid clone calling on the multiplex PCR reads using CATT. The sample consists of around 57,000 delta-chain clones, around 1.7% of them appearing once. For this clone: The antigen is not known. The amino acid sequence in TCRdb belongs to a much larger clone and departs from this DNA's translation at residue 5, likely a sequencing read error; the sequence shown is translated from the DNA.

Gammadelta T cells were flow-sorted from PBMC into Vgamma9/Vdelta2+ and Vdelta2-negative populations for bulk analysis. The ends lost 2 bases at V and 0 bases at J; junction bases unmatched: 18. CDR3 length: 21 amino acids. Germline assignment: CDR1 GEAIGNYY and CDR2 EKD. The clonotype originates from a pool of human donors (malaria-infected and uninfected, not separated). The source material was gamma-delta T cells from blood. The chain joins TRDV2 to TRDJ1; 12 bases align to TRDD3. The J gene is absent in TCRdb and was assigned here via DNA matching to germline. The CDR3 nucleotides read TGTGCCTGTGACATCGCATGGGGTACTGGGGGATACTATCCGTACACCGATAAACTCATCTTT. As protein: CACDIAWGTGGYYPYTDKLIF.